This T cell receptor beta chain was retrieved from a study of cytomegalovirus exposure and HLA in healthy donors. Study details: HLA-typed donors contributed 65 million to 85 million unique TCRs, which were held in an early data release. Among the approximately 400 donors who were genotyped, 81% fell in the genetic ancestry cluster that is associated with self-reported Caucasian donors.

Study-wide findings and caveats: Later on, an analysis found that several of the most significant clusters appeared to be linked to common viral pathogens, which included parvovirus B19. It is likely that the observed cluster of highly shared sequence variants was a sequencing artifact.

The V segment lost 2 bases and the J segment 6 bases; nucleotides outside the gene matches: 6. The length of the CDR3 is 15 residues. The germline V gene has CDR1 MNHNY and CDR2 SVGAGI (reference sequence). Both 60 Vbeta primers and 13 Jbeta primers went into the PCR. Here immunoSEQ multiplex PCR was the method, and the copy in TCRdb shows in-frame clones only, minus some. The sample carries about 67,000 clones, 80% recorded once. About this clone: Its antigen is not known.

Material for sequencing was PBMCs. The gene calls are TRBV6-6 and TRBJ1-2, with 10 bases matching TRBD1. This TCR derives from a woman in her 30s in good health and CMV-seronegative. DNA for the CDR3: TGTGCCAGCAGTTACCAGAGACAGGGGGCCCATGGCTACACCTTC. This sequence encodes CASSYQRQGAHGYTF.